This T cell receptor beta chain was found in a study of CD8+ T cells in alopecia areata. RNA was isolated and reverse transcribed to cDNA, the sequencing template. Sequenced by immunoSEQ multiplex PCR; TCRdb stores in-frame clones only, minus some. The table lists fewer than 250,000 clones, 35% to 45% of them singletons. This clone appeared a few times. Treatment specified: oral pan-JAK inhibitor, 5-10 mg twice daily. From germline, CDR1 is SGHTA and CDR2 FQGNSA. CDR3 length equals 13 residues. The V and J ends lost 3 bases and 1 base respectively, with 4 bases between them. The sequence came from a human donor with alopecia areata. The V call is TRBV7-2, the J call TRBJ2-1; D is unresolved. Material: CD4+ T cells sorted from blood, obtained around week 34, from a patient treated with tofacitinib. CDR3 nucleotide sequence: TGTGCCAGCAGCTTGCAGTCCTACAATGAGCAGTTCTTC. Translating it yields CASSLQSYNEQFF.